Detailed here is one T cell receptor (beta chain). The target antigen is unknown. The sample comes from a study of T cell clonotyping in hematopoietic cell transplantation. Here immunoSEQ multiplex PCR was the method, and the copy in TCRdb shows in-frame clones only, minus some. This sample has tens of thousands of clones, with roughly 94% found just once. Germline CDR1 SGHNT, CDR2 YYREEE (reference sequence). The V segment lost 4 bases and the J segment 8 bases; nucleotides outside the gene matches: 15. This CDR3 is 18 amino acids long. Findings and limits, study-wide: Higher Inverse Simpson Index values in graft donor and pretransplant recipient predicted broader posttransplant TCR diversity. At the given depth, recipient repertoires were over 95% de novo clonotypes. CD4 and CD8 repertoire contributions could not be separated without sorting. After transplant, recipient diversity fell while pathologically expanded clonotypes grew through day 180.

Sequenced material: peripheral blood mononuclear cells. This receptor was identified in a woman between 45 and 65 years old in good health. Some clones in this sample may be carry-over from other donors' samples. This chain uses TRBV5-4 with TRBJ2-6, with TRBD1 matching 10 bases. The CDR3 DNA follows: TGTGCCAGCAGCCCCGGGACAGGGGAAACTCTGGGACCCAACGTCCTGACTTTC. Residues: CASSPGTGETLGPNVLTF.